These 9 T cell receptor beta chains were sequenced from one sample in a study of CD8 T cells in ankylosing spondylitis. Regarding the study as a whole: A motif of roughly 8 highly homologous TCR beta variants was seen as apparently characteristic of ankylosing spondylitis blood.

Each CDR3 protein gets one entry after TCRdb re-called the 5' RACE reads with MiXCR. The repertoire holds about 390,000 distinct CDR3 sequences, with about a fifth as singletons. Their target antigens are unknown. The sequenced sample consisted of blood, either unsorted or a sorted T cell fraction (not recorded which). The receptors come from a male donor with ankylosing spondylitis.

This clonotype was counted between two and nine times. The chain recombines TRBV20-1 with TRBJ2-1; D ambiguous. V dropped 3 bases and J dropped 4 bases, with 13 bases sitting between them. The germline V gene encodes CDR1 DFQATT and CDR2 SNEGSKA (reference sequence). The CDR3 is 14 amino acids. As DNA, the CDR3 is TGCAGTGCTAGCGCCAGGAATGGTTACAATGAGCAGTTCTTC. Amino acids: CSASARNGYNEQFF.

The table lists this clonotype with a few counts. V gene TRBV5-1 combines with J gene TRBJ2-3; 7 bases are a match to TRBD2. J was trimmed by 1 base and V by 4 bases; bases with no gene match: 6. The CDR3 spans 15 residues. Germline V CDR1 and CDR2: SGHRS, YFSETQ. This CDR3 reads CASSPREWGTDTQYF. Here the CDR3 DNA reads TGCGCCAGCAGCCCGCGGGAGTGGGGCACAGATACGCAGTATTTT.

This sequence joins TRBV6-1 and TRBJ2-3; TRBD2 aligns across 9 bases. Losses at the gene ends were 6 bases for V and 2 bases for J; bases not matched to a gene: 6. CDR1 and CDR2 from the germline V gene are MNHNS and SASEGT. The CDR3 sequence is 15 residues long. The CDR3: CASRGSGSPTDTQYF. Written as DNA, the CDR3 is TGTGCCAGCAGGGGTAGCGGGAGCCCCACAGATACGCAGTATTTT.

This clonotype was observed a handful of times. J is TRBJ1-1 and V is TRBV7-9; the D gene is possibly TRBD1 (6 bases). From germline, CDR1 is SEHNR and CDR2 FQNEAQ (reference sequence). V shed 4 bases and J shed 5 bases, with 17 bases lying between them. The CDR3 is 15 residues long. CDR3 region: CASSYSGTRATEAFF. The CDR3 nucleotides read TGTGCCAGCAGCTACTCCGGGACAAGAGCAACTGAAGCTTTCTTT.

The chain is built from TRBV10-3 and TRBJ2-1; TRBD2 agrees at 8 bases. Germline CDR1 reads ENHRY; CDR2 reads SYGVKD. V lost 3 bases, J lost 6 bases, and 22 bases stayed unmatched. This CDR3 comprises 20 residues. Written as DNA, the CDR3 is TGTGCCATCAGTGATTCGGCCCCCGGGTCCAGCGGGAGAAGGTCCAATGAGCAGTTCTTC. Translated, it gives CAISDSAPGSSGRRSNEQFF.

The V and J genes are TRBV2 and TRBJ1-5; D might be TRBD1 (5 bases). The germline V gene has CDR1 SNHLY and CDR2 FYNNEI. Trimming cost V 1 base and J 4 bases, with 14 bases left between them. The CDR3 extends over 16 amino acids. The CDR3 spells CASSEVPGRPNQPQHF. The CDR3, as DNA: TGTGCCAGCAGTGAAGTCCCGGGACGACCGAATCAGCCCCAGCATTTT.

This rearrangement joins TRBV5-1 to TRBJ1-2; D may be TRBD1 (6 bases). Between the trimmed V and J ends, which lost 0 bases and 4 bases, there was a span of 7 bases. The CDR3 loop spans 13 amino acids. The germline V gene encodes CDR1 SGHRS and CDR2 YFSETQ. The CDR3 is CASSLVGAYGYTF. CDR3 in DNA: TGCGCCAGCAGCTTGGTGGGGGCCTATGGCTACACCTTC.

This clonotype was observed many times. The J gene is TRBJ2-3, the V gene TRBV28, with D unclear. Germline CDR1 and CDR2: MDHEN and SYDVKM. The CDR3 length is 13 residues. V gave up 8 bases and J gave up 2 bases, with 11 bases separating them. The DNA for the CDR3 is TGTGCCAGCTCACCACCCTCCACAGATACGCAGTATTTT. This translates into CASSPPSTDTQYF.

In this sample, this clonotype turned up a few times. The chain recombines TRBV5-1 with TRBJ2-7; TRBD1 is a possible D gene (6 bases). Trimming took off 2 bases at V and 2 bases at J, with 11 bases between the two ends. Germline loops: CDR1 SGHRS, CDR2 YFSETQ. The CDR3 has 14 residues. CDR3 sequence (DNA): TGCGCCAGCAGCTTCCCCGGGACACCCTACGAGCAGTACTTC. The encoded protein is CASSFPGTPYEQYF.